This T cell receptor (beta chain) was sequenced during a study of blood T cell repertoires in COVID-19. TCRdb's table, derived via immunoSEQ multiplex PCR, lists solely in-frame clones and lacks some. The repertoire holds about 250,000 clones, about 83% seen once, with roughly 7.8% in the top ten. Germline CDR1 and CDR2: LGHDT and YNNKEL (reference sequence). The CDR3 runs to 16 residues. With 2 bases clipped from V and 7 bases from J, the junction kept 6 bases outside the gene matches. Sequenced: peripheral blood. The chain has TRBV3-1 (or the pseudogene TRBV3-2) and TRBJ2-1; 12 bases fit TRBD2. The sequence came from a man in his forties with active or convalescent COVID-19. This chain's CDR3 is CASSQLAGGPGNEQFF. CDR3 sequence (DNA): TGTGCCAGCAGCCAACTAGCGGGGGGGCCTGGAAATGAGCAGTTCTTC.